This T cell receptor beta chain comes out of a study of T-cell memory formation after mild COVID-19. Study at large: Largely, TCR clusters stayed within a single donor. Study observations and caveats: Unconfirmed was the SARS-CoV-2 specificity of second-wave clones that peaked on day 37.

This clonotype was observed a handful of times. Antigen specificity is unknown. 5'RACE primed at constant segments yielded TCR alpha and TCR beta cDNA libraries bearing sample barcodes and UMIs. TCRdb redid the calling of the 5' RACE reads with MiXCR, one entry per CDR3 protein. The sample lists 200,000 to 250,000 distinct CDR3 sequences, over 9.5% occurring once. The material sequenced was PBMCs or a T cell subset sorted from them (not recorded which). This TCR was recovered from a man between 18 and 35 years old who had mild COVID-19 (a few samples of this study predate the infection). Cell type and time point are not known.

CDR3 coding DNA: TGTGCCAGCAGCTTAGGGGTGGCGGGGGGCCAAGAGACCCAGTACTTC. Translating it yields CASSLGVAGGQETQYF. The chain joins TRBV7-6 to TRBJ2-5, with 8 positions matching TRBD2. This CDR3 has 16 residues. Trimming at V came to 1 base and at J to 1 base, leaving 5 bases not matched to a gene. The germline V gene has CDR1 SGHVS and CDR2 FNYEAQ.